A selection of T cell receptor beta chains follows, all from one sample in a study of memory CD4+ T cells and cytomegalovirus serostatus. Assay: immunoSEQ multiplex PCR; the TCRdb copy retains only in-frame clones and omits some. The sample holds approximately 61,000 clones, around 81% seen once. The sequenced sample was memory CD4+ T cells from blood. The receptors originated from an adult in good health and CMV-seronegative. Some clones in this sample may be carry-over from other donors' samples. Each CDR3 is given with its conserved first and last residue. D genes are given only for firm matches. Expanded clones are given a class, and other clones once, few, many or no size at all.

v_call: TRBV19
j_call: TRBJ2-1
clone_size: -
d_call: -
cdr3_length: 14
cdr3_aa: CASSDQGRGYEQFF
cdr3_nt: TGTGCCAGTAGTGACCAGGGCAGGGGCTATGAGCAGTTCTTC

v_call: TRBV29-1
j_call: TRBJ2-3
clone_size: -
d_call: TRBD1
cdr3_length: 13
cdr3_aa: CSVAGQGTDTQYF
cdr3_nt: TGCAGCGTTGCTGGACAGGGGACAGATACGCAGTATTTT

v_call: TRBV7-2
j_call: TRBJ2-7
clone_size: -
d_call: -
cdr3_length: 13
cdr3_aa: CASSLGPGDEQYF
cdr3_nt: TGTGCCAGCAGCTTAGGTCCGGGGGACGAGCAGTACTTC

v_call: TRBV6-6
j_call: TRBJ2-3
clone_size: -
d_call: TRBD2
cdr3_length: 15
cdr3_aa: CASKKEREGSDTQYF
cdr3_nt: TGTGCCAGCAAGAAAGAACGGGAGGGGTCAGATACGCAGTATTTT

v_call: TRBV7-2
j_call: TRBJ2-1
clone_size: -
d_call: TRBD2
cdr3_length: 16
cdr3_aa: CASSAQGAGGQNEQFF
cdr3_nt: TGTGCCAGCAGCGCGCAAGGAGCGGGGGGGCAGAATGAGCAGTTCTTC

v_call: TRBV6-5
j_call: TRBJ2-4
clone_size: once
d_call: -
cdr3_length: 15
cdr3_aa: CASRPDYQGVNIQYF
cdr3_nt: TGTGCCAGCAGGCCCGACTACCAAGGGGTAAACATTCAGTACTTC

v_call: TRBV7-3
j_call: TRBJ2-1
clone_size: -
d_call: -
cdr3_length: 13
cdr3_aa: CASGLDSYNEQFF
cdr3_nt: TGTGCCAGCGGTTTGGACAGCTACAATGAGCAGTTCTTC

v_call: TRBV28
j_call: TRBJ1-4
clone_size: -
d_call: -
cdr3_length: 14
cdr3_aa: CASTMGQTNEKLFF
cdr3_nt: TGTGCCAGCACCATGGGGCAGACAAATGAAAAACTGTTTTTT

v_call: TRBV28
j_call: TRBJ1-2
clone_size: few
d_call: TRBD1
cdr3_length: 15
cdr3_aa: CASSYRGTEHYGYTF
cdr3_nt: TGTGCCAGCAGTTACAGAGGGACAGAGCACTATGGCTACACCTTC

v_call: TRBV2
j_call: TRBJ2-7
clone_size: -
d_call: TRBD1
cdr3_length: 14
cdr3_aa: CASSVVGGEDEQYF
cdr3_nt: TGTGCCAGCAGTGTGGTAGGGGGCGAGGACGAGCAGTACTTC

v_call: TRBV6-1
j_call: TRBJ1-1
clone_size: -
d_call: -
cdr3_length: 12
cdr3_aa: CASSEGLGKAFF
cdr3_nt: TGTGCCAGCAGTGAAGGACTGGGGAAAGCTTTCTTT

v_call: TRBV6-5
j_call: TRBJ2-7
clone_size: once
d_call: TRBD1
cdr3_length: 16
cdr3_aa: CASSYKPGQGLYEQYF
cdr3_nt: TGTGCCAGCAGTTATAAGCCGGGACAGGGGCTCTACGAGCAGTACTTC

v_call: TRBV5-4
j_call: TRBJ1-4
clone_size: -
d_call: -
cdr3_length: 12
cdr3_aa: CASSQWGEKLFF
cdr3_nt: TGTGCCAGCAGCCAATGGGGAGAAAAACTGTTTTTT

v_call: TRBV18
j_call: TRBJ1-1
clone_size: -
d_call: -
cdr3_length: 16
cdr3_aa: CASSPLYRAMNTEAFF
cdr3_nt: TGTGCCAGCTCACCACTGTACAGGGCCATGAACACTGAAGCTTTCTTT

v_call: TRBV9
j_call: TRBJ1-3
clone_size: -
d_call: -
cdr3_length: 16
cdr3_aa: CASSGPGWVGGNTIYF
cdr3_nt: TGTGCCAGCAGCGGCCCCGGGTGGGTCGGAGGAAACACCATATATTTT

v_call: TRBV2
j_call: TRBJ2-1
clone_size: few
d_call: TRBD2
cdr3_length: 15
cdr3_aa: CASGLAGGPGNEQFF
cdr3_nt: TGTGCCAGCGGACTAGCGGGGGGCCCGGGTAATGAGCAGTTCTTC

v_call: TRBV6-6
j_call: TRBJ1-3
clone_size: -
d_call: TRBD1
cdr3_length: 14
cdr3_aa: CASSPQGNGNTIYF
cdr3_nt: TGTGCCAGCAGTCCACAGGGGAATGGAAACACCATATATTTT

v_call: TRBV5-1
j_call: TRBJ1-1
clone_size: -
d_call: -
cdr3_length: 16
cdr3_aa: CASSWNEQRGNTEAFF
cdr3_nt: TGCGCCAGCAGCTGGAACGAACAGAGGGGGAACACTGAAGCTTTCTTT

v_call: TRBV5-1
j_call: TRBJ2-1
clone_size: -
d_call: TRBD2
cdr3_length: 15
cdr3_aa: CASSSGTSGGNEQFF
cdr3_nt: TGCGCCAGCAGCTCCGGGACTAGCGGGGGCAATGAGCAGTTCTTC

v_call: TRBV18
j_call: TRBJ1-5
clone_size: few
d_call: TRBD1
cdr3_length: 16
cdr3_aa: CASSPTTGGRGQPQHF
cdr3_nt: TGTGCCAGCTCACCGACGACAGGGGGGAGGGGTCAGCCCCAGCATTTT

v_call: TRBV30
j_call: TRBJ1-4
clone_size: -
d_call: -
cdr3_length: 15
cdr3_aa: CAWSVTGRLGEKLFF
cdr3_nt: TGTGCCTGGAGTGTAACGGGGAGGCTGGGGGAAAAACTGTTTTTT

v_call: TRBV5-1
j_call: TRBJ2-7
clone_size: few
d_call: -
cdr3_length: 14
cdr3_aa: CASSLDRLPYEQYF
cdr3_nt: TGCGCCAGCAGCTTGGACAGGTTGCCCTACGAGCAGTACTTC

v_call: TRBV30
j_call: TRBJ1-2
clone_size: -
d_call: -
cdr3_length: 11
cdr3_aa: CAWSWGEGYTF
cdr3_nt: TGTGCCTGGAGTTGGGGGGAGGGCTACACCTTC

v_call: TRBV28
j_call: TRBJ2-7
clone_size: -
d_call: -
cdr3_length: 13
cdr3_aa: CASAERDKSAQYF
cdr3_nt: TGTGCCAGCGCCGAGAGGGATAAGAGCGCGCAGTACTTC

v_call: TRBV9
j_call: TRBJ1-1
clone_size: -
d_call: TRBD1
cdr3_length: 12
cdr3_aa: CASSVGQGGAFF
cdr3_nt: TGTGCCAGCAGCGTAGGGCAGGGGGGCGCTTTCTTT

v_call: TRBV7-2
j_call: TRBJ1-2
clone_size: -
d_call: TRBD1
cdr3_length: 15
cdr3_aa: CASSRTRQGHEGYTF
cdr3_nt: TGTGCCAGCAGCCGAACGAGACAGGGCCATGAGGGCTACACCTTC

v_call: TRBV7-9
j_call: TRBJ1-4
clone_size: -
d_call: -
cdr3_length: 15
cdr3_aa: CASSSAGGAGEKLFF
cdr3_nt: TGTGCCAGCAGCTCCGCCGGGGGGGCCGGCGAAAAACTGTTTTTT

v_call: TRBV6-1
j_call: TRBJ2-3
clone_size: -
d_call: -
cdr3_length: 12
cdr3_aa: CASSQQADTQYF
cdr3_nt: TGTGCCAGCAGTCAACAGGCAGATACGCAGTATTTT

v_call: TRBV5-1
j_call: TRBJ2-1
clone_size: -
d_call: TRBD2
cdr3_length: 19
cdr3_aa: CASSSRSNGLAEWANEQFF
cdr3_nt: TGCGCCAGCAGCTCCCGAAGCAATGGACTAGCGGAGTGGGCCAATGAGCAGTTCTTC

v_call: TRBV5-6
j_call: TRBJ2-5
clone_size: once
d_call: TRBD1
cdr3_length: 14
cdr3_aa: CASSLRQGQETQYF
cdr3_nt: TGTGCCAGCAGCCTGCGACAGGGCCAAGAGACCCAGTACTTC

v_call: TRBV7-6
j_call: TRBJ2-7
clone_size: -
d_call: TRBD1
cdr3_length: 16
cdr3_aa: CASSLDTGGSTYEQYF
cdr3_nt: TGTGCCAGCAGCTTAGATACAGGGGGGTCCACCTACGAGCAGTACTTC

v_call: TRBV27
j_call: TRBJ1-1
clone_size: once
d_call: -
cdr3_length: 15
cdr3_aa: CASSLWQNMNTEAFF
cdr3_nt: TGTGCCAGCAGTTTATGGCAAAACATGAACACTGAAGCTTTCTTT

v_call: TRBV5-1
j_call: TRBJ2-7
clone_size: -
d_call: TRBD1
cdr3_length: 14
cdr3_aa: CASSFDRGTYEQYF
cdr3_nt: TGCGCCAGCAGTTTCGACAGGGGTACCTACGAGCAGTACTTC

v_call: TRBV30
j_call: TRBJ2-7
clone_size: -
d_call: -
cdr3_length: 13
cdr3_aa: CAWSVGGPYMQYF
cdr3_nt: TGTGCCTGGAGTGTAGGAGGCCCGTATATGCAGTACTTC

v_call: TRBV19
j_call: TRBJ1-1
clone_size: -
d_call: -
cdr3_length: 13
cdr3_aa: CASAQGRNTEAFF
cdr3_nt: TGTGCCAGTGCGCAAGGGAGGAACACTGAAGCTTTCTTT

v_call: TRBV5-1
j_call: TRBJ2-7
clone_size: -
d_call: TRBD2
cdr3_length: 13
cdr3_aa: CASSLGTTAEQYF
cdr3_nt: TGCGCCAGCAGCTTAGGGACTACCGCCGAGCAGTACTTC

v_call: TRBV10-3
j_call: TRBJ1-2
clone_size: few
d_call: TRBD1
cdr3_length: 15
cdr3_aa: CASGADRELLYGYTF
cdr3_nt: TGTGCCAGCGGAGCCGACAGGGAGCTCCTCTATGGCTACACCTTC

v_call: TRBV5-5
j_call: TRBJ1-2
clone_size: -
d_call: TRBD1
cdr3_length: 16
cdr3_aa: CASSQDRETANYGYTF
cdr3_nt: TGTGCCAGCAGCCAGGACAGGGAGACGGCTAACTATGGCTACACCTTC

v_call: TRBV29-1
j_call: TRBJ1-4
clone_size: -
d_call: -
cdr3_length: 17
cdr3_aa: CSVSGGRPGLPNEKLFF
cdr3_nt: TGCAGCGTTTCAGGCGGTCGGCCGGGGTTACCTAATGAAAAACTGTTTTTT

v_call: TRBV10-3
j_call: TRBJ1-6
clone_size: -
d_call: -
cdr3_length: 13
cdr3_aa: CAAGGGSNSPLHF
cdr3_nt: TGTGCCGCCGGGGGGGGTTCTAATTCACCCCTCCACTTT

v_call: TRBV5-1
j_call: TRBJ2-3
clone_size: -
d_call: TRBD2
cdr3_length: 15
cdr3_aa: CASRASGASTDTQYF
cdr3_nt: TGCGCCAGCAGGGCTAGCGGGGCTAGCACAGATACGCAGTATTTT

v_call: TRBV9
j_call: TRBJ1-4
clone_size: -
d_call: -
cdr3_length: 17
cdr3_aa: CASSAPRGRGTSEKLFF
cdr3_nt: TGTGCCAGCAGCGCGCCCCGGGGACGAGGGACTAGCGAAAAACTGTTTTTT

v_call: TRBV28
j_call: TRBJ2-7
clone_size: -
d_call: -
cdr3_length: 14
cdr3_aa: CASSIRDFDYEQYF
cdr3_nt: TGTGCCAGCAGTATCCGGGACTTCGATTACGAGCAGTACTTC